Listed below are T cell receptor beta chains from one sample, sequenced in a study of blood T cell repertoires in COVID-19. Some clones are missing from TCRdb's copy, which holds only in-frame ones; the method was immunoSEQ multiplex PCR. The table lists 200,000 to 250,000 clones, roughly nine tenths of them singletons. Sequencing input: peripheral blood. The receptors were gathered from a woman aged 18 to 35 who had recovered from COVID-19. CDR3s include the opening cysteine and the closing phenylalanine or tryptophan. The D gene is left open where the match is weak. Expanded clones get a size class; other rows say once, few or many, or leave the size out.

V gene	clone size	J gene	D gene	CDR3 DNA	CDR3 protein
TRBV6-5	.	TRBJ1-1	.	TGTGCCAGCAGTATTCAGGGGACCTGGTCGGCTGAAGCTTTCTTT	CASSIQGTWSAEAFF
TRBV19	.	TRBJ1-3	.	TGTGCCAGTAGACGACACAAAGACTCTGGAAACACCATATATTTT	CASRRHKDSGNTIYF
TRBV2	.	TRBJ2-1	TRBD2	TGTGCCAGCAGTGAATTGGTAGCGGGAGTATCAGCCGATGAGCAGTTCTTC	CASSELVAGVSADEQFF
TRBV7-9	.	TRBJ2-7	.	TGTGCCAGCTTACAGGACCCCTACGAGCAGTACTTC	CASLQDPYEQYF
TRBV4-3	once	TRBJ1-2	TRBD1	TGCGCCAGCAGCCAAGATCTCGGGACAGCTAACTATGGCTACACCTTC	CASSQDLGTANYGYTF
TRBV5-4	.	TRBJ2-1	TRBD2	TGTGCCAGCAGCTTAGAACTAGCGGCCTCACAGTTCTTC	CASSLELAASQFF
TRBV5-4	.	TRBJ2-7	.	TGTGCCAGCAGCTTGGGGGGTAGCGGATCCTACTACGAGCAGTACTTC	CASSLGGSGSYYEQYF
TRBV7-6	.	TRBJ2-3	TRBD2	TGTGCCAGCAGCTTTGCGGGAGGCGGGGATACGCAGTATTTT	CASSFAGGGDTQYF
TRBV6-5	.	TRBJ1-2	TRBD1	TGTGCCAGCAGCCGGGACAGCGACTATGGCTACACCTTC	CASSRDSDYGYTF
TRBV11-2	few	TRBJ2-7	TRBD1	TGTGCCAGCAGCTTAGGCCGGGACAGGGCGATTAGTGAGCAGTACTTC	CASSLGRDRAISEQYF
TRBV28	.	TRBJ2-1	TRBD2	TGTGCCAGCAGTCTCCAAACTAGCGGCCGTTACAATGAGCAGTTCTTC	CASSLQTSGRYNEQFF
TRBV18	.	TRBJ2-3	TRBD1	TGTGCCAGCTCACCAAGGACAGGGGGCGGAGATACGCAGTATTTT	CASSPRTGGGDTQYF
TRBV11-2	.	TRBJ1-1	.	TGTGCCAGCAGCTCCGGCGCACGGGGGAGGAACACTGAAGCTTTCTTT	CASSSGARGRNTEAFF
TRBV9	.	TRBJ2-7	.	TGTGCCAGCAGCTCAGAAGCGGGTCCTCCCTACGAGCAGTACTTC	CASSSEAGPPYEQYF
TRBV9	.	TRBJ1-6	.	TGTGCCAGCAGCGGGCGACAGGAATTTTCACCCCTCCACTTT	CASSGRQEFSPLHF
TRBV30	.	TRBJ2-1	.	TGTGCCTGGAGTGTACTAGTATCTGAGCAGTTCTTC	CAWSVLVSEQFF
TRBV6-6	once	TRBJ1-1	TRBD1	TGTGCCAGCCACCGGGACAGGGGATTGGTGTTCACTGAAGCTTTCTTT	CASHRDRGLVFTEAFF
TRBV5-1	.	TRBJ2-7	.	TGCGCCAGCAGCTTGGCCAGCGGGCCGACCTACGAGCAGTACTTC	CASSLASGPTYEQYF
TRBV10-1	few	TRBJ2-5	TRBD2	TGCGCCAGCAGTGTTGGGACTAGCGGGAGTTTCGAGACCCAGTACTTC	CASSVGTSGSFETQYF
TRBV4-1	.	TRBJ2-6	.	TGCGCCAGCAGCCCGGAGGGTGCTGGGGCCAACGTCCTGACTTTC	CASSPEGAGANVLTF
TRBV7-8	.	TRBJ1-2	TRBD1	TGTGCCAGCAGCGAAAAGGGGACAGCTAACTATGGCTACACCTTC	CASSEKGTANYGYTF
TRBV4-1	.	TRBJ2-5	TRBD2	TGCGCCAGCAGCAGAATTGTCAGGGCGGGACTAAGAGAGACCCAGTACTTC	CASSRIVRAGLRETQYF
TRBV4-2	few	TRBJ1-2	.	TGTGCCAGCAGCCAAGCTCTATCCGGGATCTATGGCTACACCTTC	CASSQALSGIYGYTF
TRBV19	.	TRBJ2-7	.	TGTGCCAGTAGTATAGGCAGGGGCCCCTACGAGCAGTACTTC	CASSIGRGPYEQYF
TRBV5-4	.	TRBJ2-5	TRBD2	TGTGCCAGCAGCCCTACTAGCGGGCCGCAAGAGACCCAGTACTTC	CASSPTSGPQETQYF
TRBV5-5	.	TRBJ2-3	.	TGTGCCAGCAGCTTGGGCAGGGGGCGGGGGACAGATACGCAGTATTTT	CASSLGRGRGTDTQYF
TRBV10-3	.	TRBJ1-4	TRBD1	TGTGCCATCAGTGCAATGGGACAGGGGAATGAAAAACTGTTTTTT	CAISAMGQGNEKLFF
TRBV6-2/TRBV6-3	.	TRBJ2-3	TRBD2	TGTGCCAGCAGTAAGACTAGCGGGATAGATACGCAGTATTTT	CASSKTSGIDTQYF
TRBV25-1	.	TRBJ2-3	.	TGTGCCAGCAGTACCCGGGAGCGCGATACGCAGTATTTT	CASSTRERDTQYF
TRBV5-4	.	TRBJ2-7	TRBD2	TGTGCCAGCAGCTCCCGGGAGGGCCGAAATCTGTACGAGCAGTACTTC	CASSSREGRNLYEQYF
TRBV6-5	.	TRBJ1-3	.	TGTGCCAGCAGTTACTCGCCGAGTGGAAACACCATATATTTT	CASSYSPSGNTIYF